The following is a TCR beta chain sequence with its context. Its antigen is unknown. Here immunoSEQ multiplex PCR was the method, and the copy in TCRdb shows in-frame clones only, minus some. The sample has approximately 70,000 clones, about 93% seen once; the top ten hold about 2.5%. This entry belongs to a study of PD-1 blockade in classical Hodgkin lymphoma. Whole-study results and caveats: Healthy donors reportedly exceeded newly diagnosed patients in baseline TCR diversity. Possible causes of repertoire differences, disease activity or prior therapy, remain undefined.

Documented time point: newly diagnosed, previously untreated cHL patient sample. For comparison, PBMCs from newly diagnosed, untreated classical Hodgkin lymphoma were used. CDR3 length: 15 residues. V lost 0 bases and J 5 bases, leaving 13 bases between the germline ends. Germline CDR1 is MNHEY and CDR2 is SVGAGI. Input material: peripheral blood mononuclear cells (PBMCs). The V gene is TRBV6-5, the J gene TRBJ1-2; D may be TRBD1 (6 bases). The clonotype comes from a human donor with classical Hodgkin lymphoma. CDR3 region: CASSYSRKGGYGYTF. The CDR3 bases are TGTGCCAGCAGTTACTCGAGGAAGGGGGGGTATGGCTACACCTTC.